One and the same sample provided the 20 T cell receptor beta chains below, sequenced in a study of T cell responses to AZD1222 COVID-19 vaccine. The method was immunoSEQ multiplex PCR; TCRdb's version includes in-frame clones alone and lacks a portion of them. The table records around 95,000 clones, about nine tenths of them present only once. The sequencing here drew on peripheral blood, taken on day 0 of AZD1222 vaccination. These TCRs come from an adult in good health.

This rearrangement joins TRBV7-9 to TRBJ2-1; 10 nucleotides align to TRBD2. Looked up from germline, CDR1 is SEHNR and CDR2 is FQNEAQ (reference sequence). After removal of 5 bases from V and 4 bases from J, the junction contained 8 bases not matched to a gene. The CDR3 sequence is 16 residues long. The CDR3 protein is CASSPAGTSEYNEQFF. For the CDR3, the DNA is TGTGCCAGCAGCCCGGCCGGGACTAGCGAGTACAATGAGCAGTTCTTC.

This chain uses TRBV18 with TRBJ2-3; 11 bases are a match to TRBD1. The CDR3 has 15 residues. The V and J ends lost 0 bases and 6 bases, in that order; junction bases with no gene match: 2. The germline V gene has CDR1 KGHSH and CDR2 LQKENI. The CDR3 loop reads CASSPPGQGVDTQYF. The CDR3 region has the DNA TGTGCCAGCTCACCACCGGGACAGGGGGTTGATACGCAGTATTTT.

In its sample, this clone was seen once. The CDR3 DNA is TGTGCCAGCACCCCCGGGGCACCCGGGGGCTACACCTTC. Translating it yields CASTPGAPGGYTF. V is TRBV11-2 and J is TRBJ1-2; D possibly corresponds to TRBD1 (5 bases). V lost 7 bases, J lost 8 bases, and 17 bases lay in between. Germline-derived CDR1 and CDR2 are SGHAT and FQNNGV. The CDR3 contains 13 residues.

V and J are TRBV24-1 and TRBJ1-1; D is undetermined. V gave up 4 bases and J gave up 2 bases, with 13 bases separating them. Per germline, CDR1 KGHDR and CDR2 SFDVKD. The CDR3 runs 15 residues. DNA of the CDR3: TGTGCCACCAGTGACCCACAGAGCGGTAACACTGAAGCTTTCTTT. It codes for CATSDPQSGNTEAFF.

The rearrangement uses TRBV10-2 and TRBJ1-1; D is unclear. In germline, CDR1 is WSHSY, CDR2 SAAADI. Trimming removed 6 bases at V and 1 base at J, with 9 bases between. The CDR3 totals 13 residues. This CDR3 reads CASRMSRNTEAFF. Written as DNA, the CDR3 is TGCGCCAGCAGGATGTCCAGGAACACTGAAGCTTTCTTT.

There are a few counts of this clone. The chain links TRBV6-5 to TRBJ1-4, with TRBD1 matching 8 bases. The length of the CDR3 is 15 residues. Germline CDR1 reads MNHEY; CDR2 reads SVGAGI. The V gene end was trimmed by 11 bases and the J gene end by 5 bases; junction bases not matched to a gene: 13. This CDR3 reads CAVQSGGQENEKLFF. CDR3 DNA: TGTGCCGTACAGAGCGGGGGACAGGAGAATGAAAAACTGTTTTTT.

The V call is TRBV11-1, the J call TRBJ2-4, with TRBD2 matching over 9 bases. The CDR3 has 16 amino acids. Germline assignment: CDR1 SGHAT and CDR2 FQDESV (reference sequence). The V gene end was trimmed by 2 bases and the J gene end by 5 bases; junction bases not matched to a gene: 7. The CDR3 bases are TGTGCCAGCAGCTTATCCCTACTAGCGGGCCAAAACATTCAGTACTTC. It yields the protein CASSLSLLAGQNIQYF.

The chain recombines TRBV6-5 with TRBJ1-5, with D unresolved. The V gene lost 10 bases and the J gene lost 3 bases, with 13 bases spanning the gap. Germline V gene data show CDR1 as MNHEY and CDR2 as SVGAGI. The CDR3 is 13 amino acids. CDR3 DNA: TGTGCCACGGCGACCGCGATCAATCAGCCCCAGCATTTT. Residues: CATATAINQPQHF.

The sample holds one count of this clone. The V gene is TRBV6-5, the J gene TRBJ1-1, with D uncertain. Deletions cut 0 bases from V and 0 bases from J, with 11 bases between. Per the germline V gene, CDR1 is MNHEY and CDR2 is SVGAGI. The CDR3 runs to 16 residues. This chain's CDR3 is CASSYSFGVMNTEAFF. CDR3 nucleotide sequence: TGTGCCAGCAGTTACTCTTTCGGGGTTATGAACACTGAAGCTTTCTTT.

The V and J genes are TRBV10-2 and TRBJ1-2; D is possibly TRBD1 (5 bases). Trimming took off 0 bases at V and 2 bases at J, with 7 bases between the two ends. The CDR3 contains 14 residues. Germline V CDR1 and CDR2: WSHSY, SAAADI. DNA of the CDR3: TGCGCCAGCAGTGAGTCGAGACAGAACTATGGCTACACCTTC. Amino acid sequence: CASSESRQNYGYTF.

The genes are TRBV30 and TRBJ1-5; no clear D gene. V lost 8 bases and J 0 bases, leaving 11 bases between the germline ends. This CDR3 has 13 amino acids. The germline V gene has CDR1 GTSNPN and CDR2 SVGIG (reference sequence). This CDR3 reads CALEGDSNQPQHF. CDR3 nucleotides: TGTGCCCTGGAAGGAGATAGCAATCAGCCCCAGCATTTT.

This CDR3 is CASSEELGAYNEQFF. As DNA, the CDR3 is TGTGCCAGCAGTGAGGAGCTAGGGGCCTACAATGAGCAGTTCTTC. V is TRBV6-4 and J is TRBJ2-1; the D gene is possibly TRBD1 (5 bases). Germline CDR1 is MRHNA and CDR2 is SNTAGT. Trimming cost V 3 bases and J 2 bases, with 11 bases left between them. The CDR3 runs 15 residues.

The genes are TRBV9 and TRBJ1-6, with D unclear. Trimming stripped 4 bases from V and 4 bases from J, with 6 bases between. Germline V gene data show CDR1 as SGDLS and CDR2 as YYNGEE. The CDR3 totals 13 residues. For the CDR3, the DNA is TGTGCCAGCAGCCCCCAGTATAATTCACCCCTCCACTTT. Protein sequence: CASSPQYNSPLHF. Variable domain in full (rest from reference TRBV9 and TRBJ1-6): DSGVTQTPKHLITATGQRVTLRCSPRSGDLSVYWYQQSLDQGLQFLIQYYNGEERAKGNILERFSAQQFPDLHSELNLSSLELGDSALYFCASSPQYNSPLHFGNGTRLTVT.

This clone has a single count. The rearrangement joins TRBV7-9 to TRBJ2-7, with D tentatively TRBD2 (5 bases). CDR3 length: 15 amino acids. V was cut by 11 bases and J by 4 bases, with 24 bases left in between. The germline V gene encodes CDR1 SEHNR and CDR2 FQNEAQ (reference sequence). CDR3 in amino acids: CAVIQGPRASYEQYF. CDR3 in DNA: TGTGCCGTGATTCAAGGTCCGCGGGCGTCTTACGAGCAGTACTTC. The full variable domain, in which reference TRBV7-9 and TRBJ2-7 provide the parts outside the CDR3, is DTGVSQNPRHKITKRGQNVTFRCDPISEHNRLYWYRQTLGQGPEFLTYFQNEAQLEKSRLLSDRFSAERPKGSFSTLEIQRTEQGDSAMYLCAVIQGPRASYEQYFGPGTRLTVT.

This chain joins TRBV30 and TRBJ2-3; 7 bases map to TRBD1. Germline-derived CDR1 and CDR2 are GTSNPN and SVGIG (reference sequence). The CDR3 extends over 14 amino acids. J was trimmed by 2 bases and V by 4 bases; bases with no gene match: 6. For the CDR3, the DNA is TGTGCCTGGACCCTGGGGACAGTCACAGATACGCAGTATTTT. Its translation: CAWTLGTVTDTQYF.

The CDR3 is CASKETGFGYTF. In DNA, the CDR3 is TGTGCCAGCAAAGAGACAGGGTTTGGCTACACCTTC. The rearrangement uses TRBV27 and TRBJ1-2, with 7 bases identical to TRBD1. The CDR3 loop spans 12 amino acids. J lost 7 bases, V lost 7 bases, and 6 bases had no gene match. Germline V gene sequence: CDR1 MNHEY, CDR2 SMNVEV (reference sequence).

The CDR3 DNA reads TGTGCCAGCTCACCACCCTCCGTCACTGAAGCTTTCTTT. Amino acids: CASSPPSVTEAFF. The rearrangement joins TRBV18 to TRBJ1-1; D is undetermined. Germline CDR1 and CDR2: KGHSH and LQKENI. V lost 0 bases and J lost 4, with 6 bases in between. This CDR3 is built from 13 residues.

This clone was seen just once. The CDR3 protein is CATSIRRQLYNEQFF. DNA for the CDR3: TGTGCCACCAGCATTAGGAGACAACTATACAATGAGCAGTTCTTC. This rearrangement joins TRBV15 to TRBJ2-1, with D hard to call. Trimming took off 4 bases at V and 4 bases at J, with 14 bases between the two ends. This CDR3 is 15 amino acids long. CDR1 is LNHNV, CDR2 YYDKDF, per germline (reference sequence).

The genes are TRBV4-1 and TRBJ2-5, with a tentative D call TRBD1 (5 bases). Germline V lookup: CDR1 MGHRA, CDR2 YSYEKL. V was cut by 2 bases and J by 2 bases, with 15 bases left in between. CDR3 length: 16 amino acids. Here the CDR3 DNA reads TGCGCCAGCAGCCAATTTTCCGGACAAGAACAAGAGACCCAGTACTTC. It codes for CASSQFSGQEQETQYF.

The chain joins TRBV28 to TRBJ2-7; perhaps D is TRBD1 or TRBD2 (6 bases each). The CDR3 spans 14 residues. Germline V CDR1 and CDR2: MDHEN, SYDVKM. The ends were cut back, 3 bases at V and 9 bases at J, with 18 bases in the middle. CDR3 sequence: CASSLRGEKRVQYF. The CDR3 DNA reads as TGTGCCAGCAGTTTGAGGGGGGAGAAACGTGTGCAGTACTTC. Looking up the rest from reference TRBV28 and TRBJ2-7 gives the full variable domain: DVKVTQSSRYLVKRTGEKVFLECVQDMDHENMFWYRQDPGLGLRLIYFSYDVKMKEKGDIPEGYSVSREKKERFSLILESASTNQTSMYLCASSLRGEKRVQYFGPGTRLTVT.